The 7 T cell receptor beta chains in this list originate from one sample, sequenced in a study of shared clonotypes between healthy human individuals. Data came from immunoSEQ multiplex PCR; TCRdb stores just in-frame clones and leaves some out. The data contain over a million clones, 96% of them singletons. Specimen: naive CD4+ T cells sorted from blood. Subset meaning: CD45RA+ positively selected. These receptors were obtained from a man aged 30-40 years in good health.

CDR3: CASSETGGDEKLFF. CDR3 in DNA: TGTGCCAGCAGTGAGACAGGGGGAGATGAAAAACTGTTTTTT. The genes are TRBV27 and TRBJ1-4; 9 bases match TRBD1. Germline-derived CDR1 and CDR2 are MNHEY and SMNVEV (reference sequence). The CDR3 is 14 amino acids. V trimming: 5 bases; J trimming: 6 bases; junction bases outside the gene matches: 4.

V gene TRBV6-4 combines with J gene TRBJ1-2; D not resolved. The CDR3 consists of 15 residues. The germline V gene has CDR1 MRHNA and CDR2 SNTAGT. The V end was cut by 7 bases, the J end by 8 bases, with 23 bases between. CDR3 nucleotide sequence: TGTGCCAGCACCCCCTCGGCAGGATGGTTTGGAGGCTACACCTTC. This sequence encodes CASTPSAGWFGGYTF.

Regarding this clone: Other DNA sequences in this specimen translate into the identical CDR3. The J gene is TRBJ2-7, the V gene TRBV19; 12 nucleotides match TRBD2. Germline CDR1 is LNHDA and CDR2 is SQIVND (reference sequence). Unmatched junction bases numbered 5, after V lost 3 bases and J lost 2 bases. CDR3 length equals 16 residues. The CDR3 protein is CASSIRTSGRTYEQYF. In DNA, the CDR3 is TGTGCCAGTAGTATTCGTACTAGCGGGAGGACCTACGAGCAGTACTTC.

The J gene is TRBJ2-1, the V gene TRBV9; 7 nucleotides match TRBD1. Germline V gene lookup returns CDR1 SGDLS and CDR2 YYNGEE. The CDR3 length is 15 residues. V was clipped by 3 bases and J by 4 bases; unmatched bases: 7. The CDR3 sequence is CASSARQGGYNEQFF. In nucleotides, the CDR3 is TGTGCCAGCAGCGCCCGACAGGGTGGATACAATGAGCAGTTCTTC.

In this sample, this clone turned up once. The V call is TRBV27, the J call TRBJ2-7; possibly TRBD1 or TRBD2 for D (5 bases each). Trimming cost V 3 bases and J 4 bases, with 13 bases left between them. CDR1 and CDR2 (germline): MNHEY, SMNVEV (reference sequence). This CDR3 comprises 14 residues. The CDR3 DNA sequence: TGTGCCAGCAGTTTTCGGAGGACAAAGTACGAGCAGTACTTC. Translated: CASSFRRTKYEQYF.

The V call is TRBV5-1, the J call TRBJ2-1; 11 nucleotides match TRBD2. V lost 3 bases and J lost 5; bases outside the gene matches: 16. Germline loops: CDR1 SGHRS, CDR2 YFSETQ. CDR3 size: 19 residues. This CDR3 is CASSWTGLAEPRHNNEQFF. CDR3 coding DNA: TGCGCCAGCAGCTGGACGGGACTAGCGGAACCGCGTCACAACAATGAGCAGTTCTTC.

The V call is TRBV10-3, the J call TRBJ2-7; 7 bases are a match to TRBD1. The CDR3 runs to 13 residues. The ends lost 4 bases at V and 2 bases at J; junction bases unmatched: 2. CDR1 and CDR2 from the germline V gene are ENHRY and SYGVKD. The CDR3 region is CAISGDSTYEQYF. CDR3 nucleotides: TGTGCCATCAGTGGGGACAGCACCTACGAGCAGTACTTC.